These 5 T cell receptor beta chains were sequenced from one sample in a study of cytomegalovirus exposure and HLA in healthy donors. Produced via immunoSEQ multiplex PCR; TCRdb's table is partial and in-frame only. The profile shows under 400,000 clones, about nine tenths of them singletons. The source material was PBMCs. The receptors were sampled from a woman in her late teens or twenties in good health and CMV-seronegative.

The chain combines TRBV7-9 with TRBJ2-5; possible D gene TRBD2, 5 bases. Germline CDR1 reads SEHNR; CDR2 reads FQNEAQ (reference sequence). V was cut by 5 bases and J by 2 bases, with 15 bases left in between. The CDR3 runs to 15 residues. The CDR3 nucleotides are TGTGCCAGCAGCCTCTGGACGGGAAATCAAGAGACCCAGTACTTC. This codes for CASSLWTGNQETQYF.

The chain has TRBV5-6 and TRBJ1-2; 7 bases line up with TRBD1. The CDR3 loop spans 15 amino acids. V was clipped by 0 bases and J by 2 bases; unmatched bases: 4. Per the germline V gene, CDR1 is SGHDT and CDR2 is YYEEEE. The CDR3 DNA reads TGTGCCAGCAGCTTGGTTTGGGACAGAAACTATGGCTACACCTTC. As protein: CASSLVWDRNYGYTF.

The chain links TRBV7-8 to TRBJ2-7; maybe TRBD2 (5 bases). The germline V and J ends were trimmed by 1 base and 2 bases, with 9 bases remaining between them. This CDR3 spans 14 amino acids. Germline V gene sequence: CDR1 SGHVS, CDR2 FQNEAQ. The DNA of the CDR3 is TGTGCCAGCAGCTTAGGTGGGAGTGCCTACGAGCAGTACTTC. It yields the protein CASSLGGSAYEQYF.

This chain joins TRBV28 and TRBJ2-1; 10 bases map to TRBD1. The germline V gene encodes CDR1 MDHEN and CDR2 SYDVKM. V was clipped by 0 bases and J by 6 bases; unmatched bases: 5. This CDR3 has 16 residues. The CDR3 nucleotides read TGTGCCAGCAGTTTATGGGGACAGGGGACCGGCAATGAGCAGTTCTTC. It yields the protein CASSLWGQGTGNEQFF.

This chain links TRBV27 with TRBJ2-3; 9 positions match TRBD2. Germline V gene sequence: CDR1 MNHEY, CDR2 SMNVEV (reference sequence). Germline trimming cut 2 bases from V and 0 bases from J; bases unmatched to any gene: 3. CDR3 length: 16 amino acids. The CDR3: CASSLVAGASTDTQYF. CDR3 coding DNA: TGTGCCAGCAGTTTAGTAGCGGGGGCCAGCACAGATACGCAGTATTTT.